This entry describes one T cell receptor beta chain. TCRdb keeps only in-frame clones here, not all; method: immunoSEQ multiplex PCR. The sample shows some 87,000 clones, roughly 94% of them seen only once. This sample was taken from a study of OX40 agonist ivuxolimab in advanced cancers. V was trimmed by 3 bases and J by 7 bases, leaving 23 bases between them. The CDR3 consists of 17 residues. CDR1 is SGDLS, CDR2 YYNGEE, per germline. The receptor was isolated from an adult with an advanced solid tumor such as melanoma, head and neck, liver or kidney cancer. Sequenced here: CD4+ or CD8+ T cells sorted from blood, sampled in a trial of the OX40 agonist ivuxolimab. This rearrangement joins TRBV9 to TRBJ2-1, with D perhaps TRBD1 or TRBD2 (6 bases each). CDR3 amino acids: CASSGLRGRTNPNEQFF. CDR3 sequence (DNA): TGTGCCAGCAGCGGCCTCCGGGGGCGGACTAATCCGAATGAGCAGTTCTTC.